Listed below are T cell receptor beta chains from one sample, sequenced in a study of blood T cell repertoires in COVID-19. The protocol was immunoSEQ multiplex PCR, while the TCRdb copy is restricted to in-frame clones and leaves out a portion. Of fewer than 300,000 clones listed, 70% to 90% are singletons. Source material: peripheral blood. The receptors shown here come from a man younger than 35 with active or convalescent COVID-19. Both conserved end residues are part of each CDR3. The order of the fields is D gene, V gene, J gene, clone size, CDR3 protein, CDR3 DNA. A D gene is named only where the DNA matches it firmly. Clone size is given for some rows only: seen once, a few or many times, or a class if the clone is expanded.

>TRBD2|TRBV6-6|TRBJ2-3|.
CATGLAGITDTQYF
TGTGCCACGGGACTAGCGGGGATAACAGATACGCAGTATTTT
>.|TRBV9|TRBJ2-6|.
CASSQGGGGANVLTF
TGTGCCAGCAGCCAGGGGGGAGGTGGTGCCAACGTCCTGACTTTC
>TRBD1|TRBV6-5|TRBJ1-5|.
CASNTGGKNQPQHF
TGTGCCAGCAATACAGGGGGCAAAAATCAGCCCCAGCATTTT
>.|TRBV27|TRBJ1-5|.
CASSYRVVSNQPQHF
TGTGCCAGCAGTTACAGGGTTGTAAGCAATCAGCCCCAGCATTTT
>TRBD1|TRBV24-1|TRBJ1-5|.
CATSDLTGGDQPQHF
TGTGCCACCAGTGATCTTACAGGGGGCGATCAGCCCCAGCATTTT
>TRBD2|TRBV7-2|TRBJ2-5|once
CASSLGRAGAQETQYF
TGTGCCAGCAGCTTGGGCCGAGCGGGGGCTCAAGAGACCCAGTACTTC
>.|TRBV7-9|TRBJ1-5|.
CASSSLQGSNQPQHF
TGTGCCAGCAGCTCGTTACAGGGAAGTAATCAGCCCCAGCATTTT
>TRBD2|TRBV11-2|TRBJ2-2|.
CASSPWTSSVLGELFF
TGTGCCAGCAGCCCCTGGACTAGCTCCGTTTTGGGGGAGCTGTTTTTT
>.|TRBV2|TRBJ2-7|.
CASRGQGSYEQYF
TGTGCCAGCAGGGGGCAGGGCTCCTACGAGCAGTACTTC
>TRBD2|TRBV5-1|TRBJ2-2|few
CASTLAGLPNTGELFF
TGCGCCAGCACCTTAGCGGGACTCCCAAACACCGGGGAGCTGTTTTTT
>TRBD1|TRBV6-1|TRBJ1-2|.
CASSELEGQGALSYGYTF
TGTGCCAGCAGTGAACTTGAGGGACAGGGGGCCTTGAGCTATGGCTACACCTTC
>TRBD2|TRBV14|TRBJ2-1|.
CASSQEGTGLAGPYNEQFF
TGTGCCAGCAGCCAAGAAGGGACGGGACTAGCGGGCCCGTACAATGAGCAGTTCTTC
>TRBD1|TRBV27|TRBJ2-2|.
CASARDRASTGELFF
TGTGCCAGCGCCAGGGACAGGGCTTCCACCGGGGAGCTGTTTTTT
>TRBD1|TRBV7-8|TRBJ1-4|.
CASRLQGDEKLFF
TGTGCCAGCAGGCTCCAGGGGGATGAAAAACTGTTTTTT
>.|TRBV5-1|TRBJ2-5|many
CASSFTAPRRGEAQYF
TGCGCCAGCAGCTTTACTGCCCCCCGGCGGGGTGAGGCCCAGTACTTC
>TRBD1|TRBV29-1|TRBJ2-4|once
CSVHTGDLAKNIQYF
TGCAGCGTCCATACAGGGGACCTAGCCAAAAACATTCAGTACTTC
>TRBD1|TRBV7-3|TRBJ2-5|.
CASSSRGTGIQETQYF
TGTGCCAGCAGCTCGAGGGGGACAGGGATTCAAGAGACCCAGTACTTC
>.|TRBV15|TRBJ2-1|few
CATSRVNRANEQFF
TGTGCCACCAGCAGAGTAAACAGGGCCAATGAGCAGTTCTTC
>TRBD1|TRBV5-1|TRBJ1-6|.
CASSSEYAGGNYNSPLHF
TGCGCCAGCAGCTCCGAGTATGCAGGGGGAAATTATAATTCACCCCTCCACTTT
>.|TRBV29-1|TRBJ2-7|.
CSVFSGTYEQYF
TGCAGCGTTTTCTCAGGGACCTACGAGCAGTACTTC
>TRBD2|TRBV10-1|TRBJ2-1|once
CASSVAGDWDEQFF
TGCGCCAGCAGTGTGGCGGGGGATTGGGATGAGCAGTTCTTC
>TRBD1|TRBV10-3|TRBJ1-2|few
CAIETRQGYGYTF
TGTGCCATCGAGACCCGACAGGGGTATGGCTACACCTTC
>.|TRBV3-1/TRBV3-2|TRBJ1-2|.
CASSQGTAYGYTF
TGTGCCAGCAGCCAAGGGACAGCCTATGGCTACACCTTC
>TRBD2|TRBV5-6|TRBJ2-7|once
CASSLSGGRSYEQYF
TGTGCCAGCAGCCTAAGCGGGGGGCGGTCCTACGAGCAGTACTTC
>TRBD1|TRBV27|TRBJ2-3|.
CASSFDRGGADTQYF
TGTGCCAGCAGTTTCGACAGGGGGGGAGCAGATACGCAGTATTTT
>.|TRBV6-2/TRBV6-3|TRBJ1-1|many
CASSYSLPREAFF
TGTGCCAGCAGTTACAGCCTACCCAGGGAAGCTTTCTTT
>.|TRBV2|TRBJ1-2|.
CASSESPGEGYTF
TGTGCCAGCAGTGAGTCGCCAGGTGAAGGCTACACCTTC
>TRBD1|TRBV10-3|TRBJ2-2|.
CAISGTGANGELFF
TGTGCCATCAGTGGGACAGGGGCGAACGGGGAGCTGTTTTTT
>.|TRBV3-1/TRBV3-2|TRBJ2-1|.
CASSQDRGRGRYNEQFF
TGTGCCAGCAGCCAAGATAGGGGGCGGGGCAGGTACAATGAGCAGTTCTTC
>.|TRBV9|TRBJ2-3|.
CASNMGTYAFPPTDTQYF
TGTGCCAGCAACATGGGGACATACGCCTTCCCCCCCACAGATACGCAGTATTTT
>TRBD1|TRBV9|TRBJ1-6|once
CASSVGSGGLSPLHF
TGTGCCAGCAGCGTAGGGTCAGGGGGCCTTTCACCCCTCCACTTT
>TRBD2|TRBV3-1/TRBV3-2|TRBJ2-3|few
CASSLGLASQYF
TGTGCCAGCAGCCTCGGACTAGCCTCGCAGTATTTT
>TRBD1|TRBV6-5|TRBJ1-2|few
CASRGTGYGYTF
TGTGCCAGCAGAGGGACAGGCTATGGCTACACCTTC
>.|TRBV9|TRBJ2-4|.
CASSAPGGNRGAKNIQYF
TGTGCCAGCAGCGCCCCCGGCGGGAACAGGGGAGCCAAAAACATTCAGTACTTC
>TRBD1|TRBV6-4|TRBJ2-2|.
CASSAGTGTAGELFF
TGTGCCAGCAGTGCCGGGACAGGGACGGCCGGGGAGCTGTTTTTT